Following are 32 T cell receptor beta chains from one sample sequenced in a study of cytomegalovirus exposure and HLA in healthy donors. PCR involved 60 Vbeta and 13 Jbeta primers. Clones were sequenced by immunoSEQ multiplex PCR, and TCRdb holds only the in-frame ones, with some missing. The sample consists of 65,000 to 85,000 clones, 65% to 70% of them appearing once. Material: PBMCs. These receptor sequences come from a woman under 40 in good health and CMV-seronegative.

The genes are TRBV19 and TRBJ2-3; 8 bases fit TRBD2. Trimming at V came to 4 bases and at J to 1 base, leaving 7 bases not matched to a gene. Germline values: CDR1 LNHDA, CDR2 SQIVND (reference sequence). The CDR3 has 16 amino acids. CDR3: CASSTGGLAGTDTQYF. The CDR3 DNA is TGTGCCAGTAGTACCGGCGGACTAGCCGGCACAGATACGCAGTATTTT.

A few counts support this clone. The V and J genes are TRBV5-4 and TRBJ1-1, with 7 bases matching TRBD1. The CDR3 contains 13 residues. Germline V gene data show CDR1 as SGHNT and CDR2 as YYREEE (reference sequence). Trimming at V came to 7 bases and at J to 1 base, leaving 4 bases not matched to a gene. As DNA, the CDR3 is TGTGCCAGCTTGGACAGGCAGAACACTGAAGCTTTCTTT. Translation gives CASLDRQNTEAFF. Based on the CDR3 plus reference TRBV5-4 and TRBJ1-1, the full variable domain is ETGVTQSPTHLIKTRGQQVTLRCSSQSGHNTVSWYQQALGQGPQFIFQYYREEENGRGNFPPRFSGLQFPNYSSELNVNALELDDSALYLCASLDRQNTEAFFGQGTRLTVV.

This rearrangement joins TRBV7-3 to TRBJ2-3; 12 bases are a match to TRBD2. With V trimmed by 1 base and J by 3 bases, 2 bases remained unmatched. The germline V gene has CDR1 SGHTA and CDR2 FQGTGA. The CDR3 totals 16 residues. CDR3: CASSLNLAGGTDTQYF. The CDR3 DNA reads TGTGCCAGCAGCTTAAACCTAGCGGGGGGGACAGATACGCAGTATTTT.

The chain links TRBV11-2 to TRBJ2-1, with 11 positions matching TRBD2. CDR1 is SGHAT and CDR2 is FQNNGV in the germline V gene. The CDR3 runs 15 residues. After removal of 5 bases from V and 4 bases from J, the junction contained 4 bases not matched to a gene. In DNA, the CDR3 is TGTGCCAGCAGCATTAGCGGGGGGGTTTACAATGAGCAGTTCTTC. As protein: CASSISGGVYNEQFF.

This rearrangement joins TRBV11-3 to TRBJ2-7; D is perhaps TRBD1 (6 bases). V lost 1 base to trimming and J lost 4 bases, with 20 bases between them. Germline loops: CDR1 SGHNT, CDR2 YENEEA. The CDR3 runs 17 residues. The CDR3 bases are TGTGCCAGCAGCTTAGTTATCTTTAGGGACACTCCTTACGAGCAGTACTTC. It translates to CASSLVIFRDTPYEQYF.

The V and J genes are TRBV9 and TRBJ2-5; 7 bases are a match to TRBD1. In germline, CDR1 is SGDLS, CDR2 YYNGEE. The junction had 1 base not matched to a gene; V was cut back by 0 bases and J by 2 bases. CDR3 length: 14 residues. CDR3 loop: CASSVEGQQETQYF. The CDR3 DNA sequence: TGTGCCAGCAGCGTAGAGGGACAGCAAGAGACCCAGTACTTC.

V gene TRBV5-8 combines with J gene TRBJ2-1, with 14 bases matching TRBD2. The CDR3 totals 17 residues. Trimming cost V 0 bases and J 4 bases; bases outside gene matches: 3. Germline loops: CDR1 SGHTS, CDR2 YDEGEE. The CDR3 bases are TGTGCCAGCAGCTTGGCGGGGACTAGCGGGGGTTACAATGAGCAGTTCTTC. This encodes CASSLAGTSGGYNEQFF.

This clone showed up just a few times. V gene TRBV19 combines with J gene TRBJ1-6; D is possibly TRBD1 (6 bases). The CDR3 sequence is 14 residues long. V lost 4 bases, J lost 4 bases, and 8 bases lay in between. The germline gives CDR1 LNHDA, CDR2 SQIVND (reference sequence). The CDR3 DNA reads as TGTGCCAGTAGTACGGACAGTTATAATTCACCCCTCCACTTT. Its translation: CASSTDSYNSPLHF.

The gene calls are TRBV7-6 and TRBJ2-7; D remains unclear. Germline CDR1 is SGHVS and CDR2 is FNYEAQ. V was cut by 6 bases and J by 2 bases, with 14 bases left in between. This CDR3 is built from 14 residues. CDR3 in amino acids: CASSPGESTYEQYF. The CDR3 nucleotides read TGTGCCAGCAGTCCCGGTGAGAGTACCTACGAGCAGTACTTC.

The chain uses TRBV19 and TRBJ1-2; 10 nucleotides align to TRBD1. The germline V gene encodes CDR1 LNHDA and CDR2 SQIVND (reference sequence). The trim removed 6 bases at V and 3 bases at J, leaving 10 bases unmatched. CDR3 size: 16 residues. The CDR3 region is CASSTGTGAPDYGYTF. Here the CDR3 DNA reads TGTGCCAGTAGCACCGGGACAGGGGCTCCTGACTATGGCTACACCTTC. Supplemented by reference TRBV19 and TRBJ1-2, the full variable domain reads DGGITQSPKYLFRKEGQNVTLSCEQNLNHDAMYWYRQDPGQGLRLIYYSQIVNDFQKGDIAEGYSVSREKKESFPLTVTSAQKNPTAFYLCASSTGTGAPDYGYTFGSGTRLTVV.

This clone has just a few counts. The chain uses TRBV7-9 and TRBJ1-1; 12 nucleotides align to TRBD1. Germline lookup yields CDR1 SEHNR and CDR2 FQNEAQ (reference sequence). There are 19 residues in the CDR3. The V segment lost 5 bases and the J segment 1 base; nucleotides outside the gene matches: 14. The CDR3 spells CASSGRGTGGAAGNTEAFF. The CDR3 DNA sequence: TGTGCCAGCAGCGGCCGAGGGACAGGGGGCGCGGCGGGGAACACTGAAGCTTTCTTT.

V and J are TRBV5-8 and TRBJ2-5; D is unresolved. Per germline, CDR1 SGHTS and CDR2 YDEGEE. The CDR3 is 11 amino acids. V was clipped by 4 bases and J by 1 base, with 2 bases between them. The CDR3 region has the DNA TGTGCCAGCAGCCGCCAAGAGACCCAGTACTTC. It translates to CASSRQETQYF.

The chain couples TRBV6-6 to TRBJ1-5, with a tentative D call TRBD1 (5 bases). Per germline, CDR1 MNHNY and CDR2 SVGAGI (reference sequence). CDR3 length equals 14 residues. Trimming took 6 bases from V and 3 from J, leaving 12 bases between them. The CDR3 loop is CASRAAGDNQPQHF. CDR3 bases: TGTGCCAGCAGGGCGGCGGGGGACAATCAGCCCCAGCATTTT.

This clone is a singleton in its sample. V usage is TRBV5-1 and J usage is TRBJ2-5; TRBD1 matches at 11 bases. Looked up from germline, CDR1 is SGHRS and CDR2 is YFSETQ. Trimming at V came to 4 bases and at J to 2 bases, leaving 4 bases not matched to a gene. The length of the CDR3 is 15 residues. This CDR3 reads CASSEGQGAQETQYF. The CDR3 DNA is TGCGCCAGCAGCGAAGGACAGGGGGCTCAAGAGACCCAGTACTTC.

The V call is TRBV10-3, the J call TRBJ2-7, with D maybe TRBD1 (6 bases). The CDR3 has 13 amino acids. V shed 4 bases and J shed 2 bases, with 9 bases lying between them. The germline CDR1 and CDR2 sequences are ENHRY and SYGVKD. This CDR3 is CAISGDTTYEQYF. For the CDR3, the DNA is TGTGCCATCAGTGGGGACACAACCTACGAGCAGTACTTC.

In the case of this clone: At one of its ends the junction is not consistent with the germline gene, which may arise from a read error. This chain connects TRBV5-4 to TRBJ2-1; a weak D match, TRBD1 (6 bases). The CDR3 is made up of 11 amino acids. Per the germline V gene, CDR1 is SGHNT and CDR2 is YYREEE (reference sequence). Here the CDR3 DNA reads TGTGCCAGCAGAGGGGACAATGGGCAGTTCTTC. Translated, it gives CASRGDNGQFF.

The chain links TRBV4-2 to TRBJ1-1; 7 bases line up with TRBD1. The CDR3 consists of 14 residues. V was clipped by 5 bases and J by 1 base; unmatched bases: 4. The germline V gene encodes CDR1 LGHNA and CDR2 YNFKEQ. Written as DNA, the CDR3 is TGTGCCAGCAGCACACGGACAGGGAACACTGAAGCTTTCTTT. It codes for CASSTRTGNTEAFF.

This clone was seen only once. The chain joins TRBV6-5 to TRBJ1-6; a weak D match, TRBD1 (5 bases). Germline-derived CDR1 and CDR2 are MNHEY and SVGAGI. The CDR3 is 12 residues long. Between the trimmed V and J ends, which lost 6 bases and 7 bases, there was a span of 7 bases. The CDR3 DNA sequence: TGTGCCAGCAGCCGACAGAATTCACCCCTCCACTTT. Its protein product is CASSRQNSPLHF.

This rearrangement joins TRBV7-3 to TRBJ2-1; TRBD2 aligns across 10 bases. Germline trimming cut 2 bases from V and 2 bases from J; bases unmatched to any gene: 0. Germline V CDR1 and CDR2: SGHTA, FQGTGA. CDR3 length: 15 residues. The CDR3 DNA reads TGTGCCAGCAGCTTAGGACTAGCGGCCTACAATGAGCAGTTCTTC. It encodes CASSLGLAAYNEQFF.

The gene calls are TRBV5-5 and TRBJ1-1; 8 bases are a match to TRBD1. This CDR3 is built from 12 residues. V was pared by 4 bases and J by 11 bases, with 7 bases of the junction left unmatched. In germline, CDR1 is SGHKS, CDR2 YYEKEE (reference sequence). The CDR3 DNA follows: TGTGCCAGCAGCGGCAGGACAGGGAACGCTTTCTTT. Translation gives CASSGRTGNAFF.

This clone appeared a few times. The CDR3 DNA reads TGTGCCAGCAGCTTGTATGGGACAGGGGGTATGTTATCAACTGAAGCTTTCTTT. This sequence encodes CASSLYGTGGMLSTEAFF. The chain uses TRBV5-5 and TRBJ1-1; 11 bases align to TRBD1. The CDR3 consists of 18 residues. Germline-derived CDR1 and CDR2 are SGHKS and YYEKEE (reference sequence). J lost 5 bases, V lost 1 base, and 13 bases had no gene match. Filled out from reference TRBV5-5 and TRBJ1-1, the complete variable domain reads DAGVTQSPTHLIKTRGQQVTLRCSPISGHKSVSWYQQVLGQGPQFIFQYYEKEERGRGNFPDRFSARQFPNYSSELNVNALLLGDSALYLCASSLYGTGGMLSTEAFFGQGTRLTVV.

This clone was seen only once. The chain uses TRBV27 and TRBJ2-7, with D tentatively TRBD1 (6 bases). V lost 8 bases to trimming and J lost 2 bases, with 13 bases between them. The CDR3 totals 13 residues. CDR1 is MNHEY, CDR2 SMNVEV, per germline (reference sequence). The CDR3 nucleotides are TGTGCCAGCCGACGGACAGCCACCTACGAGCAGTACTTC. Translation: CASRRTATYEQYF.

This clone was picked up a small number of times. This rearrangement joins TRBV6-5 to TRBJ2-2; TRBD1 agrees at 7 bases. The CDR3 consists of 15 residues. Germline values: CDR1 MNHEY, CDR2 SVGAGI. The trim removed 5 bases at V and 5 bases at J, leaving 8 bases unmatched. CDR3 nucleotide sequence: TGTGCCAGCAGTGTAGACACAGGGGTTACCGGGGAGCTGTTTTTT. Translating it yields CASSVDTGVTGELFF.

V gene TRBV6-1 combines with J gene TRBJ1-1; D is possibly TRBD1 (5 bases). The CDR3 is 14 residues long. Germline V gene data show CDR1 as MNHNS and CDR2 as SASEGT. Trimming stripped 2 bases from V and 3 bases from J, with 10 bases between. CDR3 sequence: CASSEFPGYTEAFF. For the CDR3, the DNA is TGTGCCAGCAGTGAATTCCCAGGGTACACTGAAGCTTTCTTT.

The CDR3: CASSQEQGANTEAFF. The CDR3 DNA reads TGCGCCAGCAGCCAAGAACAGGGGGCGAACACTGAAGCTTTCTTT. This chain joins TRBV4-3 and TRBJ1-1; TRBD1 matches 9 bases. The CDR3 is made up of 15 amino acids. From germline, CDR1 is LGHNA and CDR2 YSLEER. V was pared by 0 bases and J by 1 base, with 0 bases of the junction left unmatched.

This clone showed up just once. The chain has TRBV30 and TRBJ1-4, with 9 bases fitting TRBD1. The CDR3 totals 14 residues. The V gene's germline CDR1 is GTSNPN and CDR2 SVGIG (reference sequence). J lost 11 bases, V lost 2 bases, and 9 bases had no gene match. CDR3 DNA: TGTGCCTGGAGTATCGGGACAGGGCATTTCAAACTGTTTTTT. This sequence encodes CAWSIGTGHFKLFF.

The V call is TRBV15, the J call TRBJ1-6, with no clear D. This CDR3 is 15 amino acids long. CDR1 is LNHNV, CDR2 YYDKDF, per germline (reference sequence). Trimming pared 0 bases from V and 7 bases from J, leaving 10 bases between. This chain's CDR3 is CATSRDYSRNSPLHF. The CDR3 DNA reads as TGTGCCACCAGCAGAGATTACAGCCGAAATTCACCCCTCCACTTT.

This chain's CDR3 is CASSLMADTEAFF. The CDR3 bases are TGTGCCAGCAGCTTAATGGCGGACACTGAAGCTTTCTTT. The chain has TRBV11-3 and TRBJ1-1; D is unresolved. V was cut by 2 bases and J by 3 bases, with 7 bases left in between. The CDR3 is made up of 13 amino acids. The germline V gene encodes CDR1 SGHNT and CDR2 YENEEA.

This clone is labeled medium-sized. The CDR3 spells CASSPTSAQTGELFF. Here the CDR3 DNA reads TGTGCCAGCAGCCCGACTAGCGCCCAAACCGGGGAGCTGTTTTTT. This sequence joins TRBV7-7 and TRBJ2-2; 8 bases map to TRBD2. CDR3 length: 15 residues. Trimming cost V 5 bases and J 5 bases; bases outside gene matches: 7. CDR1 SSHAT and CDR2 FNYEAQ come from the germline V gene (reference sequence). The entire variable domain, with the rest obtained from reference TRBV7-7 and TRBJ2-2, is as follows: GAGVSQSPRYKVTKRGQDVTLRCDPISSHATLYWYQQALGQGPEFLTYFNYEAQPDKSGLPSDRFSAERPEGSISTLTIQRTEQRDSAMYRCASSPTSAQTGELFFGEGSRLTVL.

The V call is TRBV7-9, the J call TRBJ2-7; TRBD1 aligns across 8 bases. V shed 5 bases and J 1 base; nucleotides not matched to a gene: 7. This CDR3 has 15 amino acids. CDR1 and CDR2 from the germline V gene are SEHNR and FQNEAQ (reference sequence). The CDR3 DNA reads as TGTGCCAGCAGCACCCGACAGGGGTCTTCCTACGAGCAGTACTTC. Protein product: CASSTRQGSSYEQYF.

The sample holds a few counts of this clone. This chain connects TRBV6-5 to TRBJ1-4; D possibly corresponds to TRBD1 (6 bases). Germline V lookup: CDR1 MNHEY, CDR2 SVGAGI. CDR3 length: 15 amino acids. Trimming pared 6 bases from V and 4 bases from J, leaving 15 bases between. CDR3 sequence: CASRPGGGNNEKLFF. DNA for the CDR3: TGTGCCAGCAGGCCCGGGGGGGGCAATAATGAAAAACTGTTTTTT.

This clone has a single count. V is TRBV6-1 and J is TRBJ2-5; 10 bases map to TRBD2. CDR3 length: 13 amino acids. Germline V gives CDR1 MNHNS, CDR2 SASEGT. The junction had 5 bases not matched to a gene; V was cut back by 6 bases and J by 7 bases. DNA of the CDR3: TGTGCCAGCAGCCCGGGACTAGCGCCGACCCAGTACTTC. Protein sequence: CASSPGLAPTQYF.